The 15 T cell receptor beta chains in this list originate from one sample, sequenced in a study of shared clonotypes between healthy human individuals. Sequenced by immunoSEQ multiplex PCR; TCRdb stores in-frame clones only, minus some. The data contain some 2,500,000 clones, 93% of them singletons. The material sequenced was naive CD4+ T cells from PBMCs. The subset here: CD45RA+ positively selected. The receptors were gathered from a man aged 18 to 29 in good health. Some clones in this sample may be carry-over from other donors' samples.

This chain joins TRBV29-1 and TRBJ1-2, with D tentatively TRBD1 (6 bases). From germline, CDR1 is SQVTM and CDR2 ANQGSEA. Trimming removed 7 bases from V and 8 bases from J, with 14 bases in between. The CDR3 extends over 11 amino acids. The CDR3 DNA follows: TGCAGCGCCGGACAGCCCCTGGGCTACACCTTC. Translation: CSAGQPLGYTF.

This clone was seen just once. The chain uses TRBV28 and TRBJ2-5; 8 positions match TRBD1. Germline V CDR1 and CDR2: MDHEN, SYDVKM. The CDR3 is 15 residues long. J gave up 9 bases and V 6 bases, and 15 bases lay outside the gene matches. CDR3: CASSPLGQGARSQYF. The CDR3 DNA reads as TGTGCCAGCAGCCCCTTGGGGCAGGGGGCGCGGTCCCAGTACTTC.

This clone was seen more than once but under ten times. This chain uses TRBV2 with TRBJ1-2; no clear D. Germline V gives CDR1 SNHLY, CDR2 FYNNEI. The CDR3 is made up of 12 amino acids. The V end was cut by 1 base, the J end by 8 bases, with 8 bases between. The CDR3 DNA follows: TGTGCCAGCAGTGAAGAGGGCAGGGGCTACACCTTC. The encoded protein is CASSEEGRGYTF.

The V and J genes are TRBV7-6 and TRBJ1-2; 12 bases fit TRBD1. The ends lost 5 bases at V and 8 bases at J; junction bases unmatched: 15. Per germline, CDR1 SGHVS and CDR2 FNYEAQ. This CDR3 comprises 17 residues. CDR3 residues: CASSPRPPGQGALGYTF. The CDR3 region has the DNA TGTGCCAGCAGCCCAAGACCCCCGGGACAGGGGGCGTTAGGCTACACCTTC.

The chain couples TRBV11-2 to TRBJ1-3; a weak D match, TRBD1 (5 bases). The germline CDR1 and CDR2 sequences are SGHAT and FQNNGV. The CDR3 spans 12 residues. The ends were cut back, 1 base at V and 8 bases at J, with 6 bases in the middle. The CDR3 DNA follows: TGTGCCAGCAGCTTAGGGGGCCACACCATATATTTT. Residues: CASSLGGHTIYF.

The gene calls are TRBV19 and TRBJ2-7; 9 positions agree with TRBD1. V lost 9 bases to trimming and J lost 8 bases; unmatched junction nucleotides: 17. Germline V CDR1 and CDR2: LNHDA, SQIVND (reference sequence). The CDR3 is made up of 15 amino acids. The CDR3 sequence is CASAPTGTGNPKQYF. CDR3 DNA sequence: TGTGCCAGCGCGCCAACCGGGACAGGGAATCCCAAGCAGTACTTC.

V is TRBV2 and J is TRBJ2-1; D unclear. V lost 0 bases and J lost 2, with 8 bases in between. The CDR3 spans 15 residues. Germline assignment: CDR1 SNHLY and CDR2 FYNNEI. CDR3 sequence: CASSEALLAYNEQFF. As DNA, the CDR3 is TGTGCCAGCAGTGAAGCGCTTCTGGCCTACAATGAGCAGTTCTTC. The full variable domain, rest sourced from reference TRBV2 and TRBJ2-1, is EPEVTQTPSHQVTQMGQEVILRCVPISNHLYFYWYRQILGQKVEFLVSFYNNEISEKSEIFDDQFSVERPDGSNFTLKIRSTKLEDSAMYFCASSEALLAYNEQFFGPGTRLTVL.

This clone was seen once. The gene calls are TRBV28 and TRBJ1-5; 7 bases fit TRBD1. This CDR3 is built from 13 residues. Germline V gene lookup returns CDR1 MDHEN and CDR2 SYDVKM. Trimming cost V 6 bases and J 2 bases; bases outside gene matches: 1. CDR3 nucleotide sequence: TGTGCCAGCAGCGGGACAGGCAATCAGCCCCAGCATTTT. Encoded protein: CASSGTGNQPQHF. Drawing the rest from reference TRBV28 and TRBJ1-5, the complete variable domain is DVKVTQSSRYLVKRTGEKVFLECVQDMDHENMFWYRQDPGLGLRLIYFSYDVKMKEKGDIPEGYSVSREKKERFSLILESASTNQTSMYLCASSGTGNQPQHFGDGTRLSIL.

V is TRBV7-8 and J is TRBJ2-1; D unclear. Per the germline V gene, CDR1 is SGHVS and CDR2 is FQNEAQ. The ends were cut back, 3 bases at V and 5 bases at J, with 11 bases in the middle. The CDR3 extends over 14 amino acids. This CDR3 reads CASSLRLLNNEQFF. The CDR3 nucleotides read TGTGCCAGCAGCTTGCGACTGCTTAACAATGAGCAGTTCTTC.

This clone was observed a single time. This chain uses TRBV9 with TRBJ2-2; D perhaps matches TRBD2 (5 bases). CDR3 length: 15 residues. Germline V lookup: CDR1 SGDLS, CDR2 YYNGEE. V gave up 7 bases and J gave up 7 bases, with 20 bases separating them. The CDR3 DNA is TGTGCCAGCGGAGGAGCACACAGACTTAACGGGGAGCTGTTTTTT. Translation: CASGGAHRLNGELFF.

This clone was seen only once. The chain employs TRBV7-9 and TRBJ2-3; 11 bases line up with TRBD2. Germline V gives CDR1 SEHNR, CDR2 FQNEAQ (reference sequence). The length of the CDR3 is 19 residues. J was trimmed by 5 bases and V by 5 bases; bases with no gene match: 18. Here the CDR3 reads CASSDTVLAGGLPGDTQYF. The CDR3 DNA sequence: TGTGCCAGCAGCGACACGGTGTTAGCGGGAGGGCTTCCGGGAGATACGCAGTATTTT. Full variable domain (missing parts from reference TRBV7-9 and TRBJ2-3): DTGVSQNPRHKITKRGQNVTFRCDPISEHNRLYWYRQTLGQGPEFLTYFQNEAQLEKSRLLSDRFSAERPKGSFSTLEIQRTEQGDSAMYLCASSDTVLAGGLPGDTQYFGPGTRLTVL.

CDR3 in DNA: TGTGCCAGCACCCTCAGTCGGGGAGGATCCACCGGGGAGCTGTTTTTT. Amino acids: CASTLSRGGSTGELFF. The chain combines TRBV7-3 with TRBJ2-2; tentative D call: TRBD2 (6 bases). Trimming took off 7 bases at V and 4 bases at J, with 19 bases between the two ends. Germline values: CDR1 SGHTA, CDR2 FQGTGA. The CDR3 covers 16 residues.

The rearrangement links TRBV7-8 to TRBJ1-1; TRBD1 aligns across 8 bases. With V trimmed by 6 bases and J by 0 bases, 12 bases remained unmatched. Germline loops: CDR1 SGHVS, CDR2 FQNEAQ. The CDR3 is made up of 17 amino acids. The CDR3 bases are TGTGCCAGCAGACCGGACAGGGCACGATTCATGAACACTGAAGCTTTCTTT. Translated: CASRPDRARFMNTEAFF. The full variable domain, rest sourced from reference TRBV7-8 and TRBJ1-1, is GAGVSQSPRYKVAKRGQDVALRCDPISGHVSLFWYQQALGQGPEFLTYFQNEAQLDKSGLPSDRFFAERPEGSVSTLKIQRTQQEDSAVYLCASRPDRARFMNTEAFFGQGTRLTVV.

In this sample, this clone turned up once. The chain couples TRBV28 to TRBJ1-2; 8 positions match TRBD1. The trim removed 5 bases at V and 1 base at J, leaving 9 bases unmatched. Germline V gene data show CDR1 as MDHEN and CDR2 as SYDVKM. CDR3 size: 16 residues. Written as DNA, the CDR3 is TGTGCCAGCAGTGTGGCCCCGGGACAGGATAACTATGGCTACACCTTC. Its protein product is CASSVAPGQDNYGYTF.

The chain links TRBV7-9 to TRBJ1-6; no clear D. Germline V lookup: CDR1 SEHNR, CDR2 FQNEAQ (reference sequence). The ends were cut back, 1 base at V and 10 bases at J, with 8 bases in the middle. The CDR3 is 13 residues long. CDR3 bases: TGTGCCAGCAGCTTAGACGGGAGGTCACCCCTCCACTTT. This translates into CASSLDGRSPLHF.